The 32 T cell receptor beta chains below were found in one sample sequenced in a study of Tregs in tolerant kidney transplant recipients. Only in-frame clones appear in the TCRdb table, and some are missing; sequencing was by immunoSEQ multiplex PCR. Here the sample spans about 20,000 clones, less than 70% being singletons. Their antigens remain unidentified. The sequenced sample was Tregs from blood cultured with allogeneic cells. Source of these receptors: a human donor in good health.

This clone was recorded a few times. CDR3 protein: CASSKGQGHYNEQFF. The CDR3 nucleotides read TGTGCCAGCAGCAAGGGACAGGGGCACTACAATGAGCAGTTCTTC. The chain is built from TRBV9 and TRBJ2-1, with TRBD1 identical over 10 bases. J lost 3 bases, V lost 4 bases, and 4 bases had no gene match. The CDR3 covers 15 residues. CDR1 is SGDLS and CDR2 is YYNGEE in the germline V gene.

CDR3 loop: CSAPGVGEQYF. The CDR3, as DNA: TGCAGTGCTCCCGGGGTGGGCGAGCAGTACTTC. The genes are TRBV20-1 and TRBJ2-7, with TRBD2 as a possible D gene (5 bases). Germline V gene data show CDR1 as DFQATT and CDR2 as SNEGSKA (reference sequence). Trimming took off 5 bases at V and 6 bases at J, with 11 bases between the two ends. This CDR3 contains 11 residues.

This clone was detected once. The chain carries TRBV7-2 and TRBJ2-1; 8 bases are a match to TRBD2. Looked up from germline, CDR1 is SGHTA and CDR2 is FQGNSA. The V and J ends lost 5 bases and 3 bases, in that order; junction bases with no gene match: 6. The CDR3 is made up of 15 amino acids. CDR3 sequence: CASSPTGLVYNEQFF. The CDR3 nucleotides read TGTGCCAGCAGCCCAACGGGACTAGTCTACAATGAGCAGTTCTTC.

This chain links TRBV7-6 with TRBJ2-3; maybe TRBD2 (6 bases). Germline CDR1 is SGHVS and CDR2 is FNYEAQ. The CDR3 is 19 amino acids. V lost 5 bases and J lost 2, with 26 bases in between. CDR3 residues: CASSLKAKGAASVTDTQYF. CDR3 coding DNA: TGTGCCAGCAGCCTTAAAGCAAAGGGTGCGGCTAGCGTCACAGATACGCAGTATTTT.

V gene TRBV9 combines with J gene TRBJ2-5; TRBD2 agrees at 9 bases. After removal of 0 bases from V and 4 bases from J, the junction contained 10 bases not matched to a gene. CDR1 is SGDLS and CDR2 is YYNGEE in the germline V gene. This CDR3 is built from 17 residues. The CDR3 sequence: CASSVGVAGGPRETQYF. CDR3 coding DNA: TGTGCCAGCAGCGTAGGGGTGGCGGGAGGGCCTCGAGAGACCCAGTACTTC.

The rearrangement uses TRBV9 and TRBJ1-3; D is perhaps TRBD1 (6 bases). V gave up 0 bases and J gave up 0 bases, with 13 bases separating them. The CDR3 sequence is 17 residues long. Germline V gene data show CDR1 as SGDLS and CDR2 as YYNGEE. The chain's CDR3 is CASSVGGGSYSGNTIYF. The DNA of the CDR3 is TGTGCCAGCAGCGTAGGAGGGGGGTCTTACTCTGGAAACACCATATATTTT. Together with reference TRBV9 and TRBJ1-3, the CDR3 gives the full variable domain: DSGVTQTPKHLITATGQRVTLRCSPRSGDLSVYWYQQSLDQGLQFLIQYYNGEERAKGNILERFSAQQFPDLHSELNLSSLELGDSALYFCASSVGGGSYSGNTIYFGEGSWLTVV.

The chain links TRBV18 to TRBJ1-1; D is ambiguous. The V and J ends lost 4 bases and 6 bases respectively, with 15 bases between them. CDR3 size: 14 residues. The germline CDR1 and CDR2 sequences are KGHSH and LQKENI. The CDR3 sequence: CASSLTPSRAEAFF. The CDR3 region has the DNA TGTGCCAGCTCACTAACCCCGTCTAGAGCTGAAGCTTTCTTT.

The chain has TRBV19 and TRBJ2-1, with 9 bases matching TRBD2. Germline V gene lookup returns CDR1 LNHDA and CDR2 SQIVND (reference sequence). The V segment lost 3 bases and the J segment 7 bases; nucleotides outside the gene matches: 13. The CDR3 length is 17 residues. The CDR3 protein is CASSMASGGLYGNEQFF. The CDR3, as DNA: TGTGCCAGTAGTATGGCCAGCGGGGGGCTTTATGGGAATGAGCAGTTCTTC.

This chain links TRBV6-5 with TRBJ1-2; TRBD1 agrees at 7 bases. Germline V gene data show CDR1 as MNHEY and CDR2 as SVGAGI. V shed 5 bases, J shed 1 base, and the junction held 1 base outside the gene matches. This CDR3 is 13 amino acids long. This CDR3 is CASSRDSNYGYTF. Here the CDR3 DNA reads TGTGCCAGCAGTAGGGACAGTAACTATGGCTACACCTTC.

The V and J genes are TRBV7-9 and TRBJ2-1, with TRBD1 matching 11 bases. The CDR3 has 16 amino acids. The V gene end was trimmed by 0 bases and the J gene end by 3 bases; junction bases not matched to a gene: 1. CDR1 SEHNR and CDR2 FQNEAQ come from the germline V gene (reference sequence). The DNA of the CDR3 is TGTGCCAGCAGCTTAGCCGGGACAGGGGGCTACAATGAGCAGTTCTTC. This sequence encodes CASSLAGTGGYNEQFF. The complete variable domain, with remaining parts taken from reference TRBV7-9 and TRBJ2-1, reads DTGVSQNPRHKITKRGQNVTFRCDPISEHNRLYWYRQTLGQGPEFLTYFQNEAQLEKSRLLSDRFSAERPKGSFSTLEIQRTEQGDSAMYLCASSLAGTGGYNEQFFGPGTRLTVL.

V gene TRBV9 combines with J gene TRBJ2-3; D remains ambiguous. Trimming removed 7 bases at V and 7 bases at J, with 19 bases between. Germline V lookup: CDR1 SGDLS, CDR2 YYNGEE. This CDR3 region has 14 residues. The CDR3 DNA follows: TGTGCCAGCGGACGGACCGGGCTTGCTAATACGCAGTATTTT. Translating it yields CASGRTGLANTQYF.

A word on this clone: One end of the junction is discordant with germline, which a read error may explain. The rearrangement links TRBV5-1 to TRBJ1-2; TRBD1 agrees at 9 bases. Germline V lookup: CDR1 SGHRS, CDR2 YFSETQ. The CDR3 has 15 residues. This CDR3 reads CASSLQPGQGNGHTF. The CDR3, as DNA: TGCGCCAGCAGCTTGCAACCGGGACAGGGTAATGGCCACACCTTC.

The V and J genes are TRBV7-6 and TRBJ1-2; 7 positions match TRBD1. The CDR3 length is 13 residues. Trimming cost V 6 bases and J 4 bases; bases outside gene matches: 5. Germline V CDR1 and CDR2: SGHVS, FNYEAQ. The CDR3 loop reads CASSPGGSYGYTF. The CDR3 DNA reads as TGTGCCAGCAGTCCAGGGGGTTCCTATGGCTACACCTTC.

The chain joins TRBV2 to TRBJ1-1; 7 positions agree with TRBD1. The CDR3 sequence is 14 residues long. The V gene's germline CDR1 is SNHLY and CDR2 FYNNEI. With 6 bases clipped from V and 4 bases from J, the junction kept 8 bases outside the gene matches. The CDR3 protein is CASRGQLWGTEAFF. The CDR3 coding sequence is TGTGCCAGCAGGGGACAGCTATGGGGCACTGAAGCTTTCTTT.

The CDR3 sequence: CAISRGTVAREQYF. In nucleotides, the CDR3 is TGTGCCATCAGTCGCGGGACAGTGGCTCGCGAGCAGTACTTC. The V call is TRBV10-3, the J call TRBJ2-7, with D possibly being TRBD1 (7 bases). The germline CDR1 and CDR2 sequences are ENHRY and SYGVKD. Trimming removed 5 bases at V and 6 bases at J, with 17 bases between. This CDR3 region has 14 residues.

The chain recombines TRBV18 with TRBJ1-1; 7 bases fit TRBD1. J lost 0 bases, V lost 5 bases, and 6 bases had no gene match. The CDR3 runs to 15 residues. Per the germline V gene, CDR1 is KGHSH and CDR2 is LQKENI. The CDR3 DNA follows: TGTGCCAGCTCATACGGACAGGTGCTGAACACTGAAGCTTTCTTT. Residues: CASSYGQVLNTEAFF.

This chain uses TRBV5-1 with TRBJ2-7; TRBD2 matches at 10 bases. The germline V gene encodes CDR1 SGHRS and CDR2 YFSETQ. V trimming: 0 bases; J trimming: 7 bases; junction bases outside the gene matches: 7. This CDR3 region has 15 residues. The CDR3 loop is CASSLALAGVGEQYF. For the CDR3, the DNA is TGCGCCAGCAGCTTGGCCCTAGCGGGAGTAGGTGAGCAGTACTTC.

By share, this clone counts as medium-sized. CDR3 nucleotide sequence: TGTGCCTGGAGTGTAGGGGGGATGGGGGAGCTGTTTTTT. This gives the protein CAWSVGGMGELFF. The gene calls are TRBV30 and TRBJ2-2; D could derive from TRBD1 or TRBD2 (6 bases each). This CDR3 is built from 13 residues. The germline CDR1 and CDR2 sequences are GTSNPN and SVGIG (reference sequence). Trimming removed 0 bases from V and 8 bases from J, with 10 bases in between.

The chain uses TRBV13 and TRBJ2-1, with TRBD2 identical over 8 bases. The CDR3 loop spans 15 amino acids. Looked up from germline, CDR1 is PRHDT and CDR2 is FYEKMQ (reference sequence). The junction had 7 bases not matched to a gene; V was cut back by 6 bases and J by 3 bases. The CDR3 is CASSWGSGDYNEQFF. The CDR3 DNA is TGTGCCAGCAGTTGGGGTAGCGGGGACTACAATGAGCAGTTCTTC.

J is TRBJ2-4 and V is TRBV5-1, with D possibly matching TRBD2 (6 bases). Germline lookup yields CDR1 SGHRS and CDR2 YFSETQ. V gave up 4 bases and J gave up 0 bases, with 14 bases separating them. CDR3 length equals 16 residues. The CDR3 region is CASSPWRGLAKNIQYF. In DNA form, the CDR3 reads TGCGCCAGCAGCCCCTGGAGGGGTTTAGCCAAAAACATTCAGTACTTC.

The chain uses TRBV18 and TRBJ2-3, with TRBD1 as a possible D gene (6 bases). The V gene lost 5 bases and the J gene lost 1 base, with 13 bases spanning the gap. The germline V gene encodes CDR1 KGHSH and CDR2 LQKENI. There are 15 residues in the CDR3. In DNA form, the CDR3 reads TGTGCCAGCTCAACACAGGGTTGGGGCACAGATACGCAGTATTTT. This sequence encodes CASSTQGWGTDTQYF.

The chain combines TRBV19 with TRBJ2-7; 7 positions match TRBD2. The CDR3 is 14 amino acids. CDR1 and CDR2 (germline): LNHDA, SQIVND (reference sequence). The CDR3 protein is CALKGGPRAYEQYF. The DNA for the CDR3 is TGTGCGTTGAAGGGAGGGCCAAGGGCCTACGAGCAGTACTTC.

The chain couples TRBV18 to TRBJ1-2, with a tentative D call TRBD1 (5 bases). CDR3 size: 14 residues. The V end was cut by 3 bases, the J end by 5 bases, with 13 bases between. Germline CDR1 KGHSH, CDR2 LQKENI. Written as DNA, the CDR3 is TGTGCCAGCTCACCTAGAGGCGGGGGGTATGGCTACACCTTC. This encodes CASSPRGGGYGYTF.

This clone came up a few times. The chain links TRBV10-3 to TRBJ2-1, with D maybe TRBD2 (6 bases). Germline CDR1 and CDR2: ENHRY and SYGVKD. The CDR3 contains 15 residues. Trimming left V 0 bases short and J 0 bases short, with 6 bases between. This chain's CDR3 is CAISESGGSYNEQFF. CDR3 coding DNA: TGTGCCATCAGTGAGTCGGGGGGCTCCTACAATGAGCAGTTCTTC.

In DNA, the CDR3 is TGTGCCAGTAGTATGCAGGGGCCTGCTGAAGCTTTCTTT. It yields the protein CASSMQGPAEAFF. V and J are TRBV19 and TRBJ1-1, with TRBD1 as a possible D gene (6 bases). This CDR3 has 13 amino acids. Trimming removed 3 bases at V and 6 bases at J, with 11 bases between. CDR1 and CDR2 from the germline V gene are LNHDA and SQIVND (reference sequence).

As to this clone: The same CDR3 is also encoded by other DNA sequences in this sample. The V and J genes are TRBV5-6 and TRBJ2-7, with TRBD1 identical over 7 bases. The trim removed 2 bases at V and 1 base at J, leaving 9 bases unmatched. The germline gives CDR1 SGHDT, CDR2 YYEEEE. The CDR3 has 16 amino acids. In DNA, the CDR3 is TGTGCCAGCAGCTTAGGTAAGAGGGACAGATCCTACGAGCAGTACTTC. This encodes CASSLGKRDRSYEQYF.

The sample holds a few counts of this clone. The rearrangement links TRBV6-6 to TRBJ1-2; the match to TRBD1 covers 7 bases. Trimming took 5 bases from V and 7 from J; bases not matched to a gene: 13. The length of the CDR3 is 15 residues. The germline V gene encodes CDR1 MNHNY and CDR2 SVGAGI (reference sequence). The CDR3 here is CASSKGDRVRGGYTF. The CDR3 DNA follows: TGTGCCAGCAGTAAAGGTGACAGGGTGCGAGGTGGCTACACCTTC.

The rearrangement links TRBV5-6 to TRBJ1-3; D is possibly TRBD1 (6 bases). V was pared by 3 bases and J by 2 bases, with 12 bases between. CDR3 size: 15 residues. CDR1 SGHDT and CDR2 YYEEEE come from the germline V gene. As DNA, the CDR3 is TGTGCCAGCAGCTCTAGGGGGTCCACTGGAAACACCATATATTTT. This codes for CASSSRGSTGNTIYF.

CDR3 in DNA: TGTGCCTGGAGTCCCATCAACTTGGGTGAAAAACTGTTTTTT. This encodes CAWSPINLGEKLFF. The V and J genes are TRBV30 and TRBJ1-4; D is unresolved. The CDR3 spans 14 residues. Trimming stripped 2 bases from V and 7 bases from J, with 14 bases between. CDR1 GTSNPN and CDR2 SVGIG come from the germline V gene (reference sequence).

The chain combines TRBV6-6 with TRBJ1-1; no reliable D call. This CDR3 is 13 amino acids long. V lost 6 bases to trimming and J lost 0 bases, with 8 bases between them. Germline lookup yields CDR1 MNHNY and CDR2 SVGAGI (reference sequence). CDR3 DNA sequence: TGTGCCAGCAGGATTCAGATGAACACTGAAGCTTTCTTT. Translating gives CASRIQMNTEAFF.

In its sample, this clone was seen a few times. The rearrangement joins TRBV7-2 to TRBJ1-5; 10 bases are a match to TRBD1. The trim removed 3 bases at V and 2 bases at J, leaving 7 bases unmatched. The length of the CDR3 is 17 residues. Germline V lookup: CDR1 SGHTA, CDR2 FQGNSA. The CDR3 DNA reads TGTGCCAGCAGCTTCCCGAGGGGGACAGGGGGCAATCAGCCCCAGCATTTT. Protein sequence: CASSFPRGTGGNQPQHF.

This clone was counted between two and nine times. This sequence joins TRBV10-2 and TRBJ2-7; 8 bases are shared with TRBD1. There are 14 residues in the CDR3. V trimming: 7 bases; J trimming: 2 bases; junction bases outside the gene matches: 7. From germline, CDR1 is WSHSY and CDR2 SAAADI. The CDR3 region has the DNA TGCGCCAGCAATCCTGACAGGGGTACCTACGAGCAGTACTTC. Its protein is CASNPDRGTYEQYF.